This paragraph reports one T cell receptor beta chain. Authors' methods: Quantification of nucleated cells was approximated via reference gene primer amplification. Clones were sequenced by immunoSEQ multiplex PCR, and TCRdb holds only the in-frame ones, with some missing. The V and J calls and clone size are taken from that table; D and trimming were inferred from the DNA. The sample has over 100,000 clones, approximately 80% seen once; the top ten hold 7.9%. J gave up 4 bases and V 1 base, and 8 bases lay outside the gene matches. The length of the CDR3 is 16 residues. Germline loops: CDR1 SGHDN, CDR2 FVKESK. This sample was taken from a study of blood T cell repertoires in COVID-19. Study information: From T cells, B-cell-depleted T cells, or PBMCs came the material, which was cDNA or gDNA.

Sample: peripheral blood. This clonotype was obtained from an elderly woman with active or convalescent COVID-19. The chain joins TRBV14 to TRBJ2-7; 9 nucleotides line up with TRBD1. The CDR3 loop is CASSQVPGQGGYEQYF. For the CDR3, the DNA is TGTGCCAGCAGCCAAGTACCGGGACAGGGTGGGTACGAGCAGTACTTC.